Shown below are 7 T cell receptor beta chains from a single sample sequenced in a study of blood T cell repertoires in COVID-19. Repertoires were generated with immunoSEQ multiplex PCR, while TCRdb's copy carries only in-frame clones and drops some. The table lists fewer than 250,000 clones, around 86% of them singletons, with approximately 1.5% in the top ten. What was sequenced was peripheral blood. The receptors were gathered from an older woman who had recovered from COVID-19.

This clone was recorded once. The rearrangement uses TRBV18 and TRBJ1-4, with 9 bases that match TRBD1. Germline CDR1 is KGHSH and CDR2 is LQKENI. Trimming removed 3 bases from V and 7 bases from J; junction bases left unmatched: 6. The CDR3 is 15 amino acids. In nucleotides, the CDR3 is TGTGCCAGCTCACCCTTGGGACAGGGTGGTGAAAAACTGTTTTTT. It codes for CASSPLGQGGEKLFF.

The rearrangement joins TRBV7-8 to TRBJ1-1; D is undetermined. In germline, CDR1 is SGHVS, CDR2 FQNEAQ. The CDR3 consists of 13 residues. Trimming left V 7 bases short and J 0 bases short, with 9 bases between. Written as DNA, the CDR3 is TGTGCCAGCACAGTAACCGTGAACACTGAAGCTTTCTTT. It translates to CASTVTVNTEAFF.

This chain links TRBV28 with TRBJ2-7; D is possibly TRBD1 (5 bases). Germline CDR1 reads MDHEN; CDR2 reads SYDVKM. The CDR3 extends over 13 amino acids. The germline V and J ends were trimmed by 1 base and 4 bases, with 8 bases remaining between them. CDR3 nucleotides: TGTGCCAGCAGTTTATCAGGGCGGTACGAGCAGTACTTC. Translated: CASSLSGRYEQYF.

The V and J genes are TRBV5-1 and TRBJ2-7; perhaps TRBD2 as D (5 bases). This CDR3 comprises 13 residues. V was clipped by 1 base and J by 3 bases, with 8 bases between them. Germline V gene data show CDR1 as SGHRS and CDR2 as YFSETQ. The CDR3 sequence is CASSLSSGYEQYF. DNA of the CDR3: TGCGCCAGCAGCTTGAGCAGCGGCTACGAGCAGTACTTC.

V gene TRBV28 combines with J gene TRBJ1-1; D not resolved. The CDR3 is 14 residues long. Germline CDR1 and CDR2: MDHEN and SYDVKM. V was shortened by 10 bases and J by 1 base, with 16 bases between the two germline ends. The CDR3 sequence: CAITPGIRNTEAFF. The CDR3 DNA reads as TGTGCCATCACACCGGGAATCAGGAACACTGAAGCTTTCTTT.

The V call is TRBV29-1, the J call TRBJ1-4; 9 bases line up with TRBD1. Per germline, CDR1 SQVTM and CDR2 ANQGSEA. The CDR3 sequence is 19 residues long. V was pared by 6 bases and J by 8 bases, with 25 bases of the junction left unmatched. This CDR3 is CSVQRTSGTGKGAAEKLFF. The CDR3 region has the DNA TGCAGCGTCCAACGAACGTCCGGGACAGGGAAGGGGGCTGCGGAAAAACTGTTTTTT. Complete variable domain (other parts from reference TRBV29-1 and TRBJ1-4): SAVISQKPSRDICQRGTSLTIQCQVDSQVTMMFWYRQQPGQSLTLIATANQGSEATYESGFVIDKFPISRPNLTFSTLTVSNMSPEDSSIYLCSVQRTSGTGKGAAEKLFFGSGTQLSVL.

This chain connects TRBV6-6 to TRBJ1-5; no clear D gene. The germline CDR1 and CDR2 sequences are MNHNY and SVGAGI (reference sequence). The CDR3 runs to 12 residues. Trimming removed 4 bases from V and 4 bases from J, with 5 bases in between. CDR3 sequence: CASSFLNQPQHF. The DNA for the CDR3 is TGTGCCAGCAGTTTCCTAAATCAGCCCCAGCATTTT.